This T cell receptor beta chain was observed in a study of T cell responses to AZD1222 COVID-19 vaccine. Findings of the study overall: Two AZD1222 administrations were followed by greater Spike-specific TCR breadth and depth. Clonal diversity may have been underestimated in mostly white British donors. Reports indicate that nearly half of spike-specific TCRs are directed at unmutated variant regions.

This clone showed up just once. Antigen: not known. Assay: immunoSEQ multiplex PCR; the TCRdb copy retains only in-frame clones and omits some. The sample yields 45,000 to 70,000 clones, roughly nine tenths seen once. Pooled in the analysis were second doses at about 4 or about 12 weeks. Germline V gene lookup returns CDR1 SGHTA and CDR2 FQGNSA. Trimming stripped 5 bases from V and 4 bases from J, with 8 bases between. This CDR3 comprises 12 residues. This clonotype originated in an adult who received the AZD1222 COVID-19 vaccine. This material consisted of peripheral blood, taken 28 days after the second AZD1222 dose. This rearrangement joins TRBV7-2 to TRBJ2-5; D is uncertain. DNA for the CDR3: TGTGCCAGCAGCCCGCTAAGAGAGACCCAGTACTTC. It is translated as CASSPLRETQYF.